Following are 20 T cell receptor beta chains from one sample sequenced in a study of cytomegalovirus exposure and HLA in healthy donors. Primers included in the PCR were 60 Vbeta and 13 Jbeta primers. Some clones are missing from TCRdb's copy, which holds only in-frame ones; the method was immunoSEQ multiplex PCR. The sample holds fewer than 75,000 clones. Material: PBMCs. The receptors were gathered from a boy between 10 and 17 years old in good health and CMV-seronegative.

V usage is TRBV27 and J usage is TRBJ2-3, with no clear D. The V end was cut by 8 bases, the J end by 4 bases, with 16 bases between. This CDR3 is 14 amino acids long. CDR1 and CDR2 (germline): MNHEY, SMNVEV (reference sequence). DNA for the CDR3: TGTGCCAGCCAACTCGCATCTCGATCAGATACGCAGTATTTT. Its protein is CASQLASRSDTQYF.

The V gene is TRBV28, the J gene TRBJ1-1, with D unresolved. The CDR3 is made up of 15 amino acids. Trimming left V 5 bases short and J 1 base short, with 14 bases between. The germline V gene encodes CDR1 MDHEN and CDR2 SYDVKM. The CDR3 is CASSPFYGGNTEAFF. The DNA for the CDR3 is TGTGCCAGCAGTCCTTTTTATGGAGGGAACACTGAAGCTTTCTTT.

The chain joins TRBV6-1 to TRBJ1-5; D remains unclear. CDR1 MNHNS and CDR2 SASEGT come from the germline V gene. CDR3 length equals 14 residues. V was cut by 4 bases and J by 9 bases, with 16 bases left in between. CDR3 sequence: CASSGRVGSPPQHF. The CDR3 DNA is TGTGCCAGCAGTGGACGGGTGGGGAGTCCGCCCCAGCATTTT.

The rearrangement uses TRBV4-1 and TRBJ1-5; maybe TRBD1 (5 bases). The V end was cut by 3 bases, the J end by 4 bases, with 10 bases between. Germline values: CDR1 MGHRA, CDR2 YSYEKL. This CDR3 spans 14 amino acids. DNA for the CDR3: TGCGCCAGCAGCCAGGTCCAGGGAAATCAGCCCCAGCATTTT. This encodes CASSQVQGNQPQHF.

The gene calls are TRBV4-1 and TRBJ2-3; 13 bases are a match to TRBD2. Germline trimming cut 0 bases from V and 4 bases from J; bases unmatched to any gene: 10. The CDR3 has 19 residues. The germline gives CDR1 MGHRA, CDR2 YSYEKL. In DNA form, the CDR3 reads TGCGCCAGCAGCCAAGAAAATCAGTACACTAGCGGGGGGGCAGATACGCAGTATTTT. It encodes CASSQENQYTSGGADTQYF.

The genes are TRBV30 and TRBJ2-5, with TRBD2 identical over 7 bases. CDR3 length: 11 residues. Trimming at V came to 3 bases and at J to 11 bases, leaving 6 bases not matched to a gene. The germline CDR1 and CDR2 sequences are GTSNPN and SVGIG (reference sequence). The CDR3 reads CAWSVVREQYF. For the CDR3, the DNA is TGTGCCTGGAGCGTGGTGCGGGAGCAGTACTTC.

The rearrangement uses TRBV5-1 and TRBJ2-5; the match to TRBD1 covers 7 bases. TRBJ2-7 matches the DNA end more closely, so the J call is doubtful. The CDR3 totals 15 residues. Germline CDR1 reads SGHRS; CDR2 reads YFSETQ. CDR3 protein: CASRLNRGRNYEQYF. The CDR3 nucleotides read TGCGCCAGCAGACTCAACAGGGGTCGGAACTACGAGCAGTACTTC.

The genes are TRBV5-1 and TRBJ1-4; D possibly corresponds to TRBD1 (6 bases). The CDR3 covers 13 residues. V lost 0 bases to trimming and J lost 8 bases, with 8 bases between them. Germline lookup yields CDR1 SGHRS and CDR2 YFSETQ. The CDR3 region has the DNA TGCGCCAGCAGCTTGGCAGGGGTCGAAAAACTGTTTTTT. It translates to CASSLAGVEKLFF.

The V call is TRBV25-1, the J call TRBJ2-1, with TRBD2 matching over 9 bases. The CDR3 consists of 15 residues. Germline trimming cut 3 bases from V and 4 bases from J; bases unmatched to any gene: 4. Germline CDR1 reads MGHDK; CDR2 reads SYGVNS. The CDR3 DNA is TGTGCCAGCAGTGATGGACTAGCGACATACAATGAGCAGTTCTTC. Translating it yields CASSDGLATYNEQFF.

J is TRBJ2-1 and V is TRBV28; 10 nucleotides align to TRBD2. Germline V gives CDR1 MDHEN, CDR2 SYDVKM. The CDR3 length is 18 residues. Trimming took 2 bases from V and 4 from J; bases not matched to a gene: 11. Here the CDR3 DNA reads TGTGCCAGCAGTTTAACGTTTTCCCTACTAGCGGGATACAATGAGCAGTTCTTC. It codes for CASSLTFSLLAGYNEQFF.

The chain links TRBV7-2 to TRBJ1-1; D unclear. The CDR3 contains 13 residues. V shed 2 bases and J shed 1 base, with 5 bases lying between them. Germline V gene lookup returns CDR1 SGHTA and CDR2 FQGNSA. The CDR3 sequence is CASSLTRNTEAFF. CDR3 coding DNA: TGTGCCAGCAGCTTAACGAGGAACACTGAAGCTTTCTTT.

The chain couples TRBV6-1 to TRBJ1-2, with TRBD1 identical over 9 bases. After removal of 6 bases from V and 2 bases from J, the junction contained 7 bases not matched to a gene. Germline V gives CDR1 MNHNS, CDR2 SASEGT. This CDR3 region has 15 residues. This CDR3 reads CASSAGTGKNYGYTF. CDR3 bases: TGTGCCAGCAGCGCCGGGACAGGGAAAAACTATGGCTACACCTTC.

The rearrangement links TRBV7-2 to TRBJ2-3; D is possibly TRBD2 (5 bases). Per germline, CDR1 SGHTA and CDR2 FQGNSA. Trimming removed 3 bases from V and 2 bases from J, with 9 bases in between. The CDR3 length is 14 residues. This CDR3 reads CASSFQRNTDTQYF. CDR3 nucleotide sequence: TGTGCCAGCAGCTTCCAGCGGAACACAGATACGCAGTATTTT.

This chain joins TRBV29-1 and TRBJ1-5; no firm D call. Deletions cut 4 bases from V and 0 bases from J, with 10 bases between. This CDR3 has 14 residues. Germline V gives CDR1 SQVTM, CDR2 ANQGSEA. CDR3 bases: TGCAGCGTTGGGTTCGAGTATAGCAATCAGCCCCAGCATTTT. Its translation: CSVGFEYSNQPQHF.

This chain links TRBV6-6 with TRBJ2-1; 9 positions match TRBD2. The CDR3 length is 16 residues. V lost 8 bases to trimming and J lost 0 bases; unmatched junction nucleotides: 8. The V gene's germline CDR1 is MNHNY and CDR2 SVGAGI (reference sequence). In DNA form, the CDR3 reads TGTGCCAGCGGTCTAGCGGGGACGAGCTCCTACAATGAGCAGTTCTTC. Translation gives CASGLAGTSSYNEQFF.

The J gene is TRBJ1-4, the V gene TRBV30; D perhaps matches TRBD1 (5 bases). There are 17 residues in the CDR3. The V end was cut by 7 bases, the J end by 3 bases, with 24 bases between. The germline gives CDR1 GTSNPN, CDR2 SVGIG (reference sequence). CDR3 region: CASRQSSLVASNEKLFF. Here the CDR3 DNA reads TGTGCCTCCAGACAGTCTTCTCTTGTGGCGTCTAATGAAAAACTGTTTTTT.

The rearrangement joins TRBV5-1 to TRBJ1-2; 8 bases are a match to TRBD1. Per the germline V gene, CDR1 is SGHRS and CDR2 is YFSETQ. The CDR3 runs 14 residues. The trim removed 4 bases at V and 8 bases at J, leaving 10 bases unmatched. CDR3 DNA sequence: TGCGCCAGCAGCCTAATGACAGGGGTGTACGGCTACACCTTC. Residues: CASSLMTGVYGYTF.

Comments on this clone: A read error may produce the germline difference seen at one junction end. This same CDR3 is encoded by further DNA sequences in the sample. This chain links TRBV30 with TRBJ2-3; D perhaps matches TRBD2 (5 bases). Germline V gives CDR1 GTSNPN, CDR2 SVGIG (reference sequence). The CDR3 has 15 amino acids. CDR3 sequence: CAWSVGAGGPDTQYF. In DNA form, the CDR3 reads TGCGCCTGGAGTGTAGGCGCGGGTGGACCAGATACGCAGTATTTT.

The rearrangement uses TRBV19 and TRBJ2-1, with 7 bases matching TRBD2. Germline values: CDR1 LNHDA, CDR2 SQIVND (reference sequence). V was clipped by 3 bases and J by 8 bases; unmatched bases: 13. The CDR3 is 16 residues long. In DNA form, the CDR3 reads TGTGCCAGTAGTATCGGGTCTGGACTAGACGTCCATGAGCAGTTCTTC. This gives the protein CASSIGSGLDVHEQFF. Together with reference TRBV19 and TRBJ2-1, the CDR3 gives the full variable domain: DGGITQSPKYLFRKEGQNVTLSCEQNLNHDAMYWYRQDPGQGLRLIYYSQIVNDFQKGDIAEGYSVSREKKESFPLTVTSAQKNPTAFYLCASSIGSGLDVHEQFFGPGTRLTVL.

The chain combines TRBV29-1 with TRBJ2-3, with 9 bases lining up with TRBD2. CDR1 and CDR2 from the germline V gene are SQVTM and ANQGSEA. The CDR3 is 15 amino acids. V was clipped by 1 base and J by 1 base; unmatched bases: 3. CDR3 in amino acids: CSVEGIAGGTDTQYF. As DNA, the CDR3 is TGCAGCGTTGAAGGTATAGCGGGAGGCACAGATACGCAGTATTTT.